Reported below is one TCR beta chain. Antigen: not known. The record originates from a study of T cell clones after liver transplantation. General study results and limits: Compared with third party-reactive sequences, donor-reactive ones declined more, independent of withdrawal success.

Sorting of unstimulated PBMCs yielded separate CD3+CD4+ and CD3+CD8+ fractions. V dropped 10 bases and J dropped 5; count of bases not matched to a gene: 13. CDR3 size: 15 residues. TCRdb keeps only in-frame clones here, not all; method: immunoSEQ multiplex PCR. The sample has tens of thousands of clones; around 95% are singletons. This rearrangement joins TRBV23-1 to TRBJ2-7; 11 nucleotides match TRBD1. TRBV23-1 is annotated as an ORF whose role is uncertain. Sequenced here: CD8+ T cells from blood, sampled 12 months after liver transplant. The sequence came from a human patient who received a liver transplant. Some T cells may be supplied by the graft donor. CDR3 protein: CATPARGQGGDEQYF. In DNA form, the CDR3 reads TGCGCCACCCCCGCAAGGGGACAGGGGGGCGACGAGCAGTACTTC.